A selection of T cell receptor beta chains follows, all from one sample in a study of OX40 agonist ivuxolimab in advanced cancers. Clones were sequenced by immunoSEQ multiplex PCR, and TCRdb holds only the in-frame ones, with some missing. Of 25,000 to 30,000 clones listed, about four fifths are singletons. This specimen was CD4+ or CD8+ T cells sorted from blood, taken in a trial of the OX40 agonist ivuxolimab. These receptors were collected from an adult with an advanced solid tumor such as melanoma, head and neck, liver or kidney cancer. Both conserved end residues are trimmed from each CDR3. Fields, in order: V gene, J gene, CDR3 protein.

TRBV11-2	TRBJ1-4	ASSWGRISHEKLF
TRBV28	TRBJ1-6	ASSFGTEDSPLH
TRBV27	TRBJ2-2	ASSRWPGELF
TRBV19	TRBJ2-1	ASLDRGDNEQF
TRBV7-9	TRBJ1-3	ASSPAPLGALSGNTIY
TRBV7-9	TRBJ2-1	ASSLGLAGGVYEQF
TRBV29-1	TRBJ1-2	SVGGGDLYGYT
TRBV27	TRBJ1-5	ASSSSVTGGRNQPQH
TRBV6-1	TRBJ2-7	ASSEGQGIGWYEQY
TRBV7-8	TRBJ1-2	ASSLAGRTNYGYT
TRBV2	TRBJ2-3	ASSEEGGRSTDTQY
TRBV7-9	TRBJ1-2	ASSLSGRPNYGYT
TRBV11-3	TRBJ2-2	ASSPPNTGELF
TRBV5-1	TRBJ1-1	ASSPLGGGTEAF
TRBV5-1	TRBJ2-3	ASSADRPTDTQY
TRBV27	TRBJ2-2	ASSWAGRNTGELF
TRBV10-1	TRBJ2-7	ASSEGTGAIYEQY
TRBV27	TRBJ1-1	ASRPQGGTEAF
TRBV29-1	TRBJ1-5	SVVQGSGSQH
TRBV4-1	TRBJ2-5	ASSQVAGQETQY
TRBV6-5	TRBJ2-3	ASSYLYGADTQY
TRBV4-2	TRBJ1-2	ASSQDPGAYSYGYT
TRBV5-1	TRBJ1-5	ASSLWGEADQPQH
TRBV11-2	TRBJ2-7	ASSSTSGGADEQY
TRBV11-3	TRBJ2-7	ASSQLQGDGEQY
TRBV27	TRBJ1-5	ASSSTPPDRARDNQPQH